The next 15 T cell receptor beta chains were all read from a single sample in a study of blood T cell repertoires in COVID-19. Sequenced by immunoSEQ multiplex PCR; TCRdb stores in-frame clones only, minus some. The repertoire holds some 42,000 clones, with approximately 85% as singletons. The sequencing input was peripheral blood. These receptor sequences come from a human donor in a cohort sampled during active COVID-19.

The J gene is TRBJ1-1, the V gene TRBV28; D may be TRBD1 (5 bases). The CDR3 has 15 residues. V lost 5 bases and J 1 base, leaving 14 bases between the germline ends. CDR1 MDHEN and CDR2 SYDVKM come from the germline V gene. Here the CDR3 DNA reads TGTGCCAGCAGTCCACGAGGGGAGGCGAACACTGAAGCTTTCTTT. It specifies CASSPRGEANTEAFF. The whole variable domain, filled in from reference TRBV28 and TRBJ1-1, reads DVKVTQSSRYLVKRTGEKVFLECVQDMDHENMFWYRQDPGLGLRLIYFSYDVKMKEKGDIPEGYSVSREKKERFSLILESASTNQTSMYLCASSPRGEANTEAFFGQGTRLTVV.

This clone was found once. The chain combines TRBV19 with TRBJ2-6; D uncertain. CDR1 is LNHDA, CDR2 SQIVND, per germline (reference sequence). This CDR3 has 14 amino acids. Trimming took 8 bases from V and 0 from J, leaving 8 bases between them. CDR3 coding DNA: TGTGCCAGTCGAGAGCGCTCTGGGGCCAACGTCCTGACTTTC. This encodes CASRERSGANVLTF.

The rearrangement links TRBV12-3 or TRBV12-4 to TRBJ2-7, with D maybe TRBD2 (6 bases). The CDR3 contains 13 residues. V was pared by 6 bases and J by 3 bases, with 12 bases between. CDR3 sequence reads: CASSSLGSYEQYF. The CDR3 DNA is TGTGCCAGCAGCTCCCTCGGGAGCTACGAGCAGTACTTC.

The chain uses TRBV7-9 and TRBJ2-1; TRBD2 matches at 11 bases. CDR1 is SEHNR and CDR2 is FQNEAQ in the germline V gene (reference sequence). V gave up 6 bases and J gave up 14 bases; unmatched junction bases: 6. The CDR3 has 12 amino acids. In DNA form, the CDR3 reads TGTGCCAGCAGTGTACCGGGACTAGCGGAGTTCTTC. Translation gives CASSVPGLAEFF.

J is TRBJ2-7 and V is TRBV15; TRBD2 is a possible D gene (5 bases). This CDR3 is 13 amino acids long. CDR1 LNHNV and CDR2 YYDKDF come from the germline V gene (reference sequence). Trimming stripped 2 bases from V and 7 bases from J, with 12 bases between. This CDR3 reads CATSRSPWREQYF. The CDR3 bases are TGTGCCACCAGCAGATCCCCTTGGAGGGAGCAGTACTTC.

The rearrangement links TRBV3-1 (or the pseudogene TRBV3-2) to TRBJ2-7, with D perhaps TRBD1 (6 bases). The V gene's germline CDR1 is LGHDT and CDR2 YNNKEL (reference sequence). Trimming cost V 4 bases and J 6 bases, with 16 bases left between them. The CDR3 has 14 residues. Here the CDR3 DNA reads TGTGCCAGCAGCCGGACAGACGCTCCTGTCGAGCAGTACTTC. Translation gives CASSRTDAPVEQYF.

This clone was detected once. This chain links TRBV4-2 with TRBJ2-7; 12 bases match TRBD2. Germline V CDR1 and CDR2: LGHNA, YNFKEQ. V shed 0 bases, J shed 4 bases, and the junction held 4 bases outside the gene matches. The CDR3 runs 16 residues. The CDR3 reads CASSQEYGLAGYEQYF. CDR3 sequence (DNA): TGTGCCAGCAGCCAAGAATACGGACTAGCGGGGTACGAGCAGTACTTC.

The chain couples TRBV3-1 (or the pseudogene TRBV3-2) to TRBJ1-3, with D hard to call. Germline CDR1 reads LGHDT; CDR2 reads YNNKEL (reference sequence). V was cut by 1 base and J by 0 bases, with 7 bases left in between. The CDR3 has 15 residues. The CDR3 DNA reads TGTGCCAGCAGCCAAGGAGATAGCTCTGGAAACACCATATATTTT. Translation: CASSQGDSSGNTIYF.

This rearrangement joins TRBV7-9 to TRBJ2-7; D ambiguous. V lost 1 base and J lost 6, with 10 bases in between. CDR1 and CDR2 (germline): SEHNR, FQNEAQ (reference sequence). The CDR3 totals 13 residues. CDR3 sequence (DNA): TGTGCCAGCAGCTTAGTTGACATGGGCGAGCAGTACTTC. Amino acids: CASSLVDMGEQYF.

This clone was detected only a few times. The chain carries TRBV19 and TRBJ1-6; maybe TRBD1 (6 bases). Germline V gene data show CDR1 as LNHDA and CDR2 as SQIVND (reference sequence). The CDR3 length is 15 residues. V lost 3 bases, J lost 11 bases, and 17 bases lay in between. CDR3 nucleotide sequence: TGTGCCAGTAGTATCCGGACAGCCACAGATACACCCCTCCACTTT. This encodes CASSIRTATDTPLHF.

The chain combines TRBV7-2 with TRBJ2-7, with 8 bases aligning to TRBD1. The V segment lost 3 bases and the J segment 12 bases; nucleotides outside the gene matches: 10. The CDR3 extends over 13 amino acids. Germline V gives CDR1 SGHTA, CDR2 FQGNSA. CDR3 protein: CASSFRQGAVMYF. The DNA for the CDR3 is TGTGCCAGCAGCTTTCGGCAGGGGGCGGTTATGTACTTC.

The count of this clone is one. CDR3 sequence reads: CASSAHRGTGELFF. The DNA of the CDR3 is TGTGCCAGTAGTGCTCACAGGGGAACCGGGGAGCTGTTTTTT. J is TRBJ2-2 and V is TRBV19, with 7 bases identical to TRBD1. The CDR3 extends over 14 amino acids. V trimming: 5 bases; J trimming: 5 bases; junction bases outside the gene matches: 5. Germline CDR1 and CDR2: LNHDA and SQIVND (reference sequence).

In DNA form, the CDR3 reads TGTGCCAGCAGCTTGCGGGAGGCCCAGTACTTC. Translated: CASSLREAQYF. V is TRBV5-6 and J is TRBJ2-5, with TRBD2 matching 7 bases. The CDR3 is 11 amino acids. V was clipped by 1 base and J by 9 bases; unmatched bases: 0. The germline V gene encodes CDR1 SGHDT and CDR2 YYEEEE.

In this sample, this clone turned up once. Relative to the germline gene, one junction end is altered; a read error may explain this. The chain carries TRBV18 and TRBJ1-4; 7 bases are a match to TRBD1. Looked up from germline, CDR1 is KGHSH and CDR2 is LQKENI. The CDR3 extends over 13 amino acids. CDR3 protein: CASSPGADRVLTF. CDR3 DNA: TGTGCCAGCTCACCCGGGGCAGACAGGGTCCTAACTTTT.

The rearrangement joins TRBV5-1 to TRBJ2-3; 7 nucleotides agree with TRBD1. Per the germline V gene, CDR1 is SGHRS and CDR2 is YFSETQ. The CDR3 sequence is 16 residues long. The ends lost 0 bases at V and 0 bases at J; junction bases unmatched: 4. The CDR3 DNA is TGCGCCAGCAGCTTGGGAGGGGGCTCTAGCACAGATACGCAGTATTTT. It translates to CASSLGGGSSTDTQYF.